These 5 T cell receptor beta chains originate from one sample sequenced in a study of beta chain features in type 1 diabetes. The authors reverse transcribed all of the isolated RNA, so sequencing captured expressed TCRB transcripts. The repertoire was sequenced with immunoSEQ multiplex PCR; TCRdb's copy has only in-frame clones and lacks some. Of 150,000 to 190,000 clones in the sample, approximately 8.1% were seen once. The sequenced sample was central memory CD4+ T cells from blood. Receptors originate from a man aged 18 to 29 in good health.

This clone was counted only a few times. V gene TRBV28 combines with J gene TRBJ1-5; D unclear. Per the germline V gene, CDR1 is MDHEN and CDR2 is SYDVKM. There are 15 residues in the CDR3. Trimming left V 6 bases short and J 0 bases short, with 12 bases between. In DNA, the CDR3 is TGTGCCAGCAGCCCCGGCGGCCGTAGCAATCAGCCCCAGCATTTT. Encoded protein: CASSPGGRSNQPQHF.

This chain links TRBV5-1 with TRBJ1-1; D possibly corresponds to TRBD1 (6 bases). Trimming pared 0 bases from V and 4 bases from J, leaving 13 bases between. The CDR3 runs 15 residues. Germline V gene data show CDR1 as SGHRS and CDR2 as YFSETQ. The CDR3 DNA is TGCGCCAGCAGCTTGGCCGAGGGGGTATTCACTGAAGCTTTCTTT. Encoded protein: CASSLAEGVFTEAFF.

This clone was seen many times. This chain links TRBV5-4 with TRBJ2-5; D is perhaps TRBD1 (7 bases). The CDR3 totals 14 residues. Germline CDR1 SGHNT, CDR2 YYREEE (reference sequence). Trimming took off 4 bases at V and 2 bases at J, with 12 bases between the two ends. This CDR3 reads CASSRGTVQETQYF. The CDR3 DNA reads TGTGCCAGCAGCCGGGGGACAGTACAAGAGACCCAGTACTTC.

V usage is TRBV5-4 and J usage is TRBJ2-3, with D tentatively TRBD2 (5 bases). In germline, CDR1 is SGHNT, CDR2 YYREEE (reference sequence). CDR3 size: 11 residues. Trimming left V 5 bases short and J 5 bases short, with 6 bases between. This CDR3 is CASRGRDTQYF. In nucleotides, the CDR3 is TGTGCCAGCAGGGGGAGAGATACGCAGTATTTT.

This sequence joins TRBV6-5 and TRBJ1-2; D not certain. The CDR3 has 13 residues. The V end was cut by 6 bases, the J end by 0 bases, with 8 bases between. Germline lookup yields CDR1 MNHEY and CDR2 SVGAGI. CDR3: CASRPTSNYGYTF. The DNA of the CDR3 is TGTGCCAGCAGGCCCACATCTAACTATGGCTACACCTTC.